The TCR beta chain under discussion was sequenced for a study of cytomegalovirus exposure and HLA in healthy donors. The study's findings and limits: HLA alleles showed associations with some 15,000 TCR beta sequences in a later analysis, at a 0.05 false discovery rate. In vitro work confirmed that a few CMV-associated chains recognize CMV antigens.

The PCR was carried out with 60 Vbeta primers and 13 Jbeta primers. As originally analysed: Roughly 11 million of the about 80 million unique TCR beta chains counted in a later analysis were shared. Here immunoSEQ multiplex PCR was the method, and the copy in TCRdb shows in-frame clones only, minus some. The DNA gave D and trimming, while V, J and clone size come from that table. The sample consists of roughly 100,000 clones, approximately 14% of them appearing once. This clone was counted only a few times. Its matching antigen is unknown. The ends were cut back, 4 bases at V and 4 bases at J, with 17 bases in the middle. This CDR3 spans 15 amino acids. Germline CDR1 and CDR2: SGHRS and YFSETQ.

The clonotype comes from a female donor in good health and CMV-seronegative. The chain recombines TRBV5-1 with TRBJ2-5, with D possibly being TRBD2 (6 bases). The sequencing sample was made of PBMCs. The CDR3 bases are TGCGCCAGCAGCCACGGTGACGGCGGGGTAGAGACCCAGTACTTC. Translating gives CASSHGDGGVETQYF.